This record concerns one TCR beta chain sequence. No antigen is known for it. Clones were sequenced by immunoSEQ multiplex PCR, and TCRdb holds only the in-frame ones, with some missing. Altogether roughly 66,000 clones are present, roughly 84% being singletons, with the ten largest covering roughly 7.3%. The CDR3 has 16 amino acids. The ends lost 7 bases at V and 6 bases at J; junction bases unmatched: 16. The germline gives CDR1 SEHNR, CDR2 FQNEAQ (reference sequence). These data belong to a study of T cell responses to AZD1222 COVID-19 vaccine. Study-wide results and caveats: Donors in the cohort were predominantly white British and more often female, and clonal diversity was possibly underestimated. Spike-wide coverage was observed for vaccine-associated CD4 TCRs, with dominant responses at 160-218 and 743-854.

Sequencing was performed on peripheral blood, taken on day 0 of AZD1222 vaccination. The V and J genes are TRBV7-9 and TRBJ1-2; TRBD1 agrees at 8 bases. The source of this sequence is an adult in good health. CDR3 bases: TGTGCCAGCATCCCCGGACAGGGAGACCTTCGGGATGGCTACACCTTC. Translation gives CASIPGQGDLRDGYTF.